These T cell receptor beta chains were read from a single sample in a study of tumor-infiltrating lymphocytes in primary liver carcinoma. TCRdb re-called the multiplex PCR reads through MiXCR, storing one row per CDR3 protein. The table includes some 94,000 distinct CDR3 sequences, about 70% detected once. Sequenced: liver tumor tissue from sampling region 5. The origin of the receptors is a woman aged 55-70 years with primary liver carcinoma and hepatitis B virus infection. CDR3s include the opening cysteine and the closing phenylalanine or tryptophan. A D gene is named only where the DNA matches it firmly. Only some rows state a clone size, as once, few, many or a class for expanded clones.

- TRBJ2-1 TRBV14 - CASSQLQVNEQFF TGTGCCAGTAGCCAACTACAGGTGAATGAGCAGTTCTTC
TRBD2 TRBJ2-3 TRBV29-1 - CSVEGLAGVDDTQYF TGCAGCGTTGAGGGACTAGCTGGAGTAGACGATACGCAGTATTTT
TRBD1 TRBJ2-7 TRBV6-1 - CATDRGREQYF TGTGCCACCGACAGGGGAAGGGAACAGTACTTC
- TRBJ2-1 TRBV20-1 - CSARDDRGLKGNEQFF TGCAGTGCTAGAGACGACCGAGGGCTGAAGGGCAATGAGCAGTTCTTC
- TRBJ1-6 TRBV28 - CASIKLLGSPLHF TGTGCCAGCATTAAGCTTCTTGGGTCACCCCTCCACTTT
TRBD1 TRBJ1-1 TRBV14 few CASSQMTGDLEALF TGTGCCAGCAGCCAAATGACAGGGGACTTGGAAGCTCTCTTT
- TRBJ2-1 TRBV29-1 once CGVGGAVGEQFF TGCGGTGTTGGTGGGGCAGTAGGTGAGCAGTTCTTC
- TRBJ1-1 TRBV6-1 many CASTRVTGDKAFF TGTGCCAGCACTCGGGTAACAGGCGACAAAGCTTTCTTT
TRBD2 TRBJ2-1 TRBV29-1 once CSVEPGTGRNEQFF TGCAGCGTCGAACCCGGCACCGGGAGGAACGAGCAGTTCTTC
- TRBJ2-3 TRBV11-2 - CASSLWGPDAQYF TGTGCCAGCAGCCTGTGGGGCCCAGATGCGCAGTATTTT
- TRBJ2-2 TRBV11-1 many CASSSWDTGELFF TGTGCCAGCAGCTCTTGGGACACCGGGGAGCTGTTTTTT
TRBD2 TRBJ2-1 TRBV11-2 - CASSRGLADDEQFF TGTGCCAGCAGCCGAGGACTAGCCGACGATGAACAGTTCTTC
- TRBJ2-5 TRBV29-1 - CSVDGLAESQYF TGCAGCGTTGATGGTTTGGCAGAGAGCCAATACTTC
- TRBJ1-5 TRBV6-1 - CASREEEGRGGNQPQHF TGTGCCAGCCGTGAAGAGGAGGGGCGCGGAGGCAATCAGCCCCAGCATTTT
TRBD2 TRBJ2-3 TRBV29-1 - CGVKGGAGPIDTQYF TGCGGCGTTAAGGGAGGGGCGGGACCCATAGATACGCAGTATTTT
TRBD2 TRBJ2-1 TRBV11-3 - CASSAGQGGLAGGLNEQSF TGTGCCAGCAGCGCCGGACAGGGGGGACTAGCGGGAGGACTCAATGAACAGTCCTTC
TRBD2 TRBJ2-1 TRBV5-1 - CASNLDHSGTYNEQFF TGCGCCAGCAACTTGGATCATAGCGGGACTTACAATGAGCAGTTCTTC
- TRBJ2-5 TRBV7-3 - CASSLTRGETRYF TGTGCCAGCAGCTTAACCCGGGGAGAGACCCGGTACTTC
- TRBJ2-7 TRBV6-1 - CATQKTYEQHF TGCGCCACCCAGAAGACCTACGAGCAGCACTTC
- TRBJ2-2 TRBV1 - CTSNQECPLGKGRDGELFF TGCACCAGCAACCAAGAATGCCCTTTGGGGAAGGGCCGAGACGGGGAGCTGTTTTTT
- TRBJ2-3 TRBV5-1 - CASSRLGVASGDTQYF TGCGCCAGCAGCCGCCTTGGGGTAGCCAGCGGAGATACGCAGTATTTT
TRBD2 TRBJ2-3 TRBV6-2/TRBV6-3 many CASNPRAGGDTDTQYF TGTGCCAGCAACCCCAGGGCTGGGGGGGACACAGATACGCAGTATTTT
- TRBJ1-5 TRBV19 - CASSNRVQSQPQHF TGTGCCAGTAGCAACAGGGTGCAAAGTCAGCCCCAGCATTTT
- TRBJ1-6 TRBV11-2 medium-sized CASSTQQGAGISPLHF TGTGCCAGCAGCACCCAACAGGGCGCAGGGATTTCACCCCTCCACTTT
TRBD1 TRBJ1-4 TRBV28 many CASTTGGGMEKLFF TGTGCCAGCACGACAGGGGGCGGTATGGAAAAACTGTTTTTT
- TRBJ2-6 TRBV5-1 - CASSSRTASSGANVLTF TGCGCCAGCAGCTCCAGGACGGCCAGCTCTGGGGCCAACGTCCTGACTTTC
- TRBJ2-1 TRBV6-6 many CASWETPGDEQFF TGTGCCAGCTGGGAAACGCCAGGCGATGAGCAGTTCTTC
TRBD2 TRBJ2-3 TRBV11-2 once CASSSELAGPDTQYF TGTGCCAGCAGCTCCGAACTAGCGGGACCAGATACGCAATATTTT
TRBD1 TRBJ2-7 TRBV28 few CANSLLDTGGTYEQYF TGTGCCAACAGTTTATTAGATACAGGGGGGACCTACGAGCAGTACTTC
- TRBJ2-3 TRBV7-9 - CASSPLGTADTQYF TGTGCCAGCAGCCCCCTAGGGACGGCAGATACGCAGTATTTT
- TRBJ1-2 TRBV5-6 - CASSFRDGRSGYTF TGTGCCAGCAGCTTCCGGGACGGTCGTTCTGGCTACACCTTC
- TRBJ2-2 TRBV5-1 - CASNSLPRMGTNTGELFF TGCGCCAGCAACTCTTTGCCCCGGATGGGAACGAACACCGGGGAGCTGTTTTTT
- TRBJ2-5 TRBV11-2 - CASSLELGLQETQYF TGTGCCAGCAGCTTGGAGCTGGGATTGCAAGAGACCCAGTACTTC
- TRBJ1-4 TRBV4-1 - CASSPDWIKNEKLFF TGCGCCAGCAGCCCCGACTGGATAAAGAATGAAAAATTGTTTTTT
- TRBJ2-3 TRBV7-8 - CASSLEAGWSTGTQYF TGTGCCAGCAGCTTAGAGGCGGGTTGGTCAACAGGTACGCAGTATTTC
- TRBJ2-1 TRBV28 - CASPSPNGINNEQFF TGTGCCAGCCCTTCTCCTAACGGGATAAACAATGAGCAGTTCTTC
- TRBJ2-1 TRBV12-3/TRBV12-4 many CASSLTGSSYNEQFF TGTGCCAGCAGTTTAACAGGCAGCTCCTACAATGAGCAGTTCTTC
- TRBJ2-4 TRBV29-1 - CNASPGNIYIQYF TGCAACGCCTCACCAGGGAATATTTACATTCAGTACTTC
- TRBJ2-5 TRBV12-3/TRBV12-4 - CAGNQETQHF TGTGCCGGCAACCAAGAGACCCAGCACTTC
- TRBJ2-7 TRBV6-5 once CARNQDTGYEQYF TGTGCCAGGAATCAGGACACCGGCTACGAGCAGTACTTC
TRBD2 TRBJ2-1 TRBV11-3 medium-sized CASSLGGGLGRNEQFF TGTGCCAGCAGCTTAGGTGGCGGACTAGGGCGAAATGAGCAGTTCTTC
TRBD1 TRBJ1-1 TRBV30 many CAWSVLGTGKNTEAFF TGTGCCTGGAGTGTACTGGGGACAGGGAAGAACACTGAAGCTTTCTTT
- TRBJ2-7 TRBV11-1 - CASSVWGTSYDQYF TGTGCCAGCAGCGTTTGGGGGACCTCCTACGACCAGTACTTC
- TRBJ2-5 TRBV11-2 - CVSNLDQGPQETQYF TGTGTCAGCAACTTAGATCAGGGACCCCAAGAGACCCAGTACTTC
TRBD2 TRBJ2-5 TRBV6-2/TRBV6-3 - CASSTGLAGEQETQHF TGTGCCAGTAGTACTGGACTAGCGGGGGAACAAGAGACCCAGCACTTC
TRBD2 TRBJ2-1 TRBV11-2 once CANSLNSGRIDNEQFF TGTGCCAACAGCTTAAATAGCGGGAGGATCGACAATGAGCAGTTCTTC
TRBD2 TRBJ2-1 TRBV4-1 - CASSQKPGGRYNEQFF TGCGCCAGCAGCCAAAAGCCGGGAGGGAGGTACAATGAGCAGTTCTTC
- TRBJ2-7 TRBV11-3 - CASSLGGTGACEQYF TGTGCGAGCAGCTTAGGAGGGACTGGAGCCTGCGAGCAGTACTTC